This is a list of T cell receptor beta chains from one sample in a study of blood T cell repertoires in COVID-19. Method: immunoSEQ multiplex PCR; TCRdb's copy keeps in-frame clones and lacks some. The repertoire holds around 200,000 clones, with roughly nine tenths as singletons. Specimen: PBMCs or T cells enriched from blood (not recorded which). These receptors originate from a young woman who had recovered from COVID-19. CDR3s include the opening cysteine and the closing phenylalanine or tryptophan. Fields, in order: clone size, D gene, J gene, V gene, CDR3 DNA, CDR3 protein. D genes are given only for firm matches. Only part of the rows carry a size: once, few, many, or a class if the clone is expanded.

- - TRBJ1-1 TRBV19 TGTGCCAGCAGGGTGACCACTGAAGCTTTCTTT CASRVTTEAFF
- TRBD1 TRBJ2-3 TRBV19 TGTGCCAGTAGTAAGGACAGGGGTTTAGATACGCAGTATTTT CASSKDRGLDTQYF
once TRBD1 TRBJ2-7 TRBV11-2 TGTGCCAGCAGCTTAGTCGGGACAGGGGTGGTCCACGAGCAGTACTTC CASSLVGTGVVHEQYF
once - TRBJ1-5 TRBV6-6 TGTGCCAGCAGTCCTACCTCCTTAGGGAGGGCTCGCAATCAGCCCCAGCATTTT CASSPTSLGRARNQPQHF
- - TRBJ1-6 TRBV3-1/TRBV3-2 TGTGCCAGCAGCCAAGATACAGTCTCCTATAATTCACCCCTCCACTTT CASSQDTVSYNSPLHF
- TRBD2 TRBJ2-7 TRBV5-5 TGTGCCAGCAGCCCAACTAGCGGACCGCCCTACGAGCAGTACTTC CASSPTSGPPYEQYF
- TRBD2 TRBJ2-5 TRBV4-1 TGCGCCAGCAGCCAAGAGACGGCGGGGGGGCCGGAGACCCAGTACTTC CASSQETAGGPETQYF
- - TRBJ1-3 TRBV5-6 TGTGCCAGCAGCTCGACAGATGATGGAAACACCATATATTTT CASSSTDDGNTIYF
few - TRBJ2-3 TRBV9 TGTGCCAGCGGGGTTAGCGGTCTCACAGATACGCAGTATTTT CASGVSGLTDTQYF
- - TRBJ1-3 TRBV6-6 TGTGCCAGCAGCCCCCTCTGGGAGGGGTCTGGAAACACCATATATTTT CASSPLWEGSGNTIYF
- - TRBJ1-2 TRBV19 TGTGCCAGTAGTCCTGGACAGATCTATGGCTACACCTTC CASSPGQIYGYTF
- - TRBJ2-2 TRBV7-6 TGTGCCAGCAGCTTATTCGTCGGGGAGCTGTTTTTT CASSLFVGELFF
- - TRBJ1-1 TRBV11-3 TGTGCCAGCAGCTTAGGGCAGGGGCGCCGGGCTTTCTTT CASSLGQGRRAFF
- - TRBJ2-7 TRBV11-2 TGTGCCAGCAGCTTAGCGCAGGGTGGTACCTACGAGCAGTACTTC CASSLAQGGTYEQYF